The 2 T cell receptor beta chains reported below all come from one sample, sequenced in a study of blood T cell repertoires in COVID-19 (dated by TCRdb to 2018 to 2020). Libraries were built with the immunoSEQ multiplex PCR assay. Here the immuneACCESS table is served through TCRdb, limited to in-frame sequences with V and J called. Missing clones are a known gap in these copies; in checked studies unresolved V genes cover under half, and the rest lacks a known reason. This sample has about 97,000 clones in its table, and approximately 87% of those were observed once. Of the sample, over 15% is held by the ten largest clones. Material for sequencing was peripheral blood. The receptor source for this set is a human donor in a cohort sampled during active COVID-19.

V is TRBV2 and J is TRBJ1-4, with 9 positions matching TRBD1. V shed 6 bases, J shed 4 bases, and the junction held 12 bases outside the gene matches. CDR1 and CDR2 (germline): SNHLY, FYNNEI. The CDR3 runs 17 residues. The CDR3 DNA sequence: TGTGCCAGCAGGGAGACAGGGGGGACCGCCTTTAATGAAAAACTGTTTTTT. Amino acid sequence: CASRETGGTAFNEKLFF.

The rearrangement uses TRBV19 and TRBJ1-2; 12 bases fit TRBD1. V shed 8 bases and J 5 bases; nucleotides not matched to a gene: 15. The CDR3 totals 17 residues. Germline V gene sequence: CDR1 LNHDA, CDR2 SQIVND (reference sequence). The CDR3 coding sequence is TGTGCCAGTCACAATGCGGGACAGGGGGCTTCTAGGTATGGCTACACCTTC. Amino acids: CASHNAGQGASRYGYTF.